Listed below are T cell receptor beta chains from one sample, sequenced in a study of blood T cell repertoires in COVID-19. TCRdb keeps only in-frame clones here, not all; method: immunoSEQ multiplex PCR. The profile covers about 97,000 clones, with around 93% appearing a single time and roughly 17% taken by the ten largest. The specimen was peripheral blood. These receptors were taken from a man aged 50 to 60 with acute or convalescent COVID-19. Each CDR3 is given with its conserved first and last residue. A D gene is named only where the DNA matches it firmly.

16 | TRBD2 | TRBV24-1 | CATSDPTSGGADTQYF
15 | TRBD1 | TRBV19 | CASSTGTAAYNEQFF
13 | . | TRBV18 | CASSPWAGDEAFF
17 | TRBD2 | TRBV4-1 | CASSQENWQGTSNEQFF
13 | TRBD1 | TRBV19 | CASSWTGQETQYF
14 | TRBD1 | TRBV4-3 | CASSAGQGANIQYF
17 | . | TRBV3-1/TRBV3-2 | CASRVGLGGSGANVLTF
11 | . | TRBV30 | CAWGPGSGYTF
12 | . | TRBV30 | CAWSDQDTEAFF
14 | . | TRBV9 | CASSSQQAPTEAFF
13 | . | TRBV5-1 | CACAEGGDSPLHF
12 | . | TRBV29-1 | CSVVAEDYGYTF
15 | TRBD1 | TRBV5-1 | CASSLTGDHNSPLHF
15 | . | TRBV7-2 | CASSLARGSGYGYTF
14 | . | TRBV11-2 | CASSWTDSNTEAFF
12 | . | TRBV6-2/TRBV6-3 | CASSPDNYEQYF
13 | . | TRBV29-1 | CSTPDSWGYGYTF
12 | . | TRBV9 | CASSVGLRVAFF
14 | . | TRBV4-1 | CASSYRDMNTEAFF
15 | TRBD2 | TRBV10-3 | CAISEYGTTGETQYF
15 | . | TRBV19 | CASSGRGGDNQPQHF
14 | . | TRBV6-5 | CASTPPGSNQPQHF
14 | . | TRBV18 | CASSPGGTAYEQYF
14 | . | TRBV5-8 | CASSLSQGVQPQHF
15 | . | TRBV19 | CASSMGGVSYNEQFF
16 | TRBD1 | TRBV4-3 | CASSQEPRGRYEKLFF
14 | . | TRBV19 | CASSPLGQKMSQHF
14 | TRBD1 | TRBV6-5 | CASSYTVNRGEQYF
16 | TRBD1 | TRBV5-5 | CASSLGTGPLNTEAFF
16 | . | TRBV15 | CATSRVRGRRNEKLFF
14 | TRBD1 | TRBV9 | CASSLGQGNSPLHF
14 | . | TRBV18 | CASSLNSQYNEQFF
14 | . | TRBV6-2/TRBV6-3 | CASSLQGRDEKLFF
14 | . | TRBV28 | CASSLGGGGEKLFF
15 | TRBD1 | TRBV7-9 | CASSPITGVGNTIYF